Presented here are 3 T cell receptor beta chains from one specimen sequenced in a study of shared clonotypes between healthy human individuals. Produced via immunoSEQ multiplex PCR; TCRdb's table is partial and in-frame only. Here the sample spans some 2,000,000 clones, 95% being singletons. The specimen sequenced was naive CD4+ T cells sorted from blood. As for subset: CD45RA+ positively selected. These TCRs come from a man younger than 30 in good health.

The chain uses TRBV29-1 and TRBJ1-2; tentatively, D is TRBD1 (5 bases). Germline V gene sequence: CDR1 SQVTM, CDR2 ANQGSEA. Deletions cut 0 bases from V and 6 bases from J, with 8 bases between. The CDR3 totals 12 residues. The CDR3 region is CSVEDREDGYTF. The CDR3 region has the DNA TGCAGCGTTGAAGACAGGGAGGATGGCTACACCTTC.

V is TRBV30 and J is TRBJ1-2; D perhaps matches TRBD1 (5 bases). V was shortened by 0 bases and J by 7 bases, with 18 bases between the two germline ends. CDR1 and CDR2 from the germline V gene are GTSNPN and SVGIG (reference sequence). This CDR3 is built from 15 residues. CDR3 protein: CAWSVARGPGGGYTF. DNA of the CDR3: TGTGCCTGGAGTGTAGCGCGGGGACCTGGGGGTGGCTACACCTTC.

This chain uses TRBV30 with TRBJ1-2; maybe TRBD1 (5 bases). The CDR3 spans 12 residues. Germline loops: CDR1 GTSNPN, CDR2 SVGIG (reference sequence). Between the trimmed V and J ends, which lost 6 bases and 6 bases, there was a span of 14 bases. This CDR3 reads CACQGLGNGYTF. The DNA of the CDR3 is TGTGCCTGTCAGGGCCTCGGAAATGGCTACACCTTC.